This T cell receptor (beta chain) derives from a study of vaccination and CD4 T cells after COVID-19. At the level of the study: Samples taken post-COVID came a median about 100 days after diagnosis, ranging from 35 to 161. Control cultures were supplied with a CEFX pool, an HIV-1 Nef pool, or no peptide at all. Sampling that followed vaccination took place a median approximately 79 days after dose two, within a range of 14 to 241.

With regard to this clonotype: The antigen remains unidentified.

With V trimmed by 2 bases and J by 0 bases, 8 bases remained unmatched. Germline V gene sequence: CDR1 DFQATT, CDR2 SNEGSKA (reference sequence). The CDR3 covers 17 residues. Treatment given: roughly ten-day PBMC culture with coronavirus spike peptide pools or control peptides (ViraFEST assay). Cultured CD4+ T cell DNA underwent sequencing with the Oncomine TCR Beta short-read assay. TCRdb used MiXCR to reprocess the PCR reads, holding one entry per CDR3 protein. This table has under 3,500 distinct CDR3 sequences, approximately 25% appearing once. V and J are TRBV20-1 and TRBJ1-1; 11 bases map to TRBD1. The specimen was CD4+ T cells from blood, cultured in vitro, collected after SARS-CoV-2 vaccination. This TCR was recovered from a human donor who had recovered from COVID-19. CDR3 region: CSARPGQGVWMNTEAFF. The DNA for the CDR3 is TGCAGTGCTAGACCGGGACAGGGGGTTTGGATGAACACTGAAGCTTTCTTT.